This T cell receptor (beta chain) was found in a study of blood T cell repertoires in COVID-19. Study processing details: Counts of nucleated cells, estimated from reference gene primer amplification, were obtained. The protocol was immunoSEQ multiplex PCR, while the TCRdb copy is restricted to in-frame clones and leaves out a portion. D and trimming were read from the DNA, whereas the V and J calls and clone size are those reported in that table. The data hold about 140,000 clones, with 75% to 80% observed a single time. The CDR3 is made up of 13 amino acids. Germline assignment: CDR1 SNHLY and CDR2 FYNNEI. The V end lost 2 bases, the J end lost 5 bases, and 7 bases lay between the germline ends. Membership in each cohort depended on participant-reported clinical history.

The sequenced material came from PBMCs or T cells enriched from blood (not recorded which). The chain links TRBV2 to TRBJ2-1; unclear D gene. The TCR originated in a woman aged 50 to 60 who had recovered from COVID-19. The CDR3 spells CASSENYHNEQFF. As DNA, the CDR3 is TGTGCCAGCAGTGAAAACTACCACAATGAGCAGTTCTTC.